This T cell receptor beta chain is drawn from a study of blood T cell repertoires in COVID-19. As for the study in general: There were acute and convalescent COVID-19 samples, and they came from the United States, Italy and Spain. Sources were T cells, B-cell-depleted T cells, or PBMCs; the material itself was cDNA or gDNA.

As processed by the authors: Amplification with reference gene primers provided the estimates of nucleated cell counts. Clones were read by immunoSEQ multiplex PCR, and TCRdb kept only the in-frame ones, dropping some. D and trimming were read from the DNA, whereas the V and J calls and clone size are those reported in that table. The sample contains 100,000 to 150,000 clones, roughly four fifths of which appear only once. The sequenced sample was peripheral blood. The receptor's source is a man in his sixties with acute or convalescent COVID-19.

CDR3 protein: CASSARGRGLSFYGYTF. The CDR3 bases are TGTGCCAGCAGCGCCAGAGGCAGGGGGCTATCCTTCTATGGCTACACCTTC. The rearrangement joins TRBV11-2 to TRBJ1-2; 8 positions match TRBD1. This CDR3 spans 17 amino acids. In germline, CDR1 is SGHAT, CDR2 FQNNGV. J gave up 4 bases and V 5 bases, and 15 bases lay outside the gene matches.